The 11 T cell receptor beta chains below were found in one sample sequenced in a study of Ad26.COV2.S vaccination and SARS-CoV-2 variants. TCRdb's copy holds only in-frame clones and misses some; the assay was immunoSEQ multiplex PCR. The table shows around 450,000 clones, with roughly 89% occurring only once. Sample treatment: 19 received Ad26.COV2.S at low or high dose, single or two shots; a few received placebo; per-sample allocation not given. Collection of samples fell on day 63 after the first vaccine or placebo injection. The starting material was peripheral blood, obtained in a trial of Ad26.COV2.S vaccine versus placebo. These receptors were obtained from a person between 18 and 60 years old who received the Ad26.COV2.S COVID-19 vaccine or a placebo.

The chain joins TRBV7-2 to TRBJ1-3, with no clear D. The germline CDR1 and CDR2 sequences are SGHTA and FQGNSA. This CDR3 is built from 15 residues. Trimming cost V 10 bases and J 9 bases, with 25 bases left between them. The CDR3 sequence is CATGVFDPSRSTIYF. In nucleotides, the CDR3 is TGTGCCACAGGAGTTTTTGACCCCTCGAGATCCACCATATATTTT. Using reference TRBV7-2 and TRBJ1-3 for the parts outside the CDR3, the full variable domain is GAGVSQSPSNKVTEKGKDVELRCDPISGHTALYWYRQSLGQGLEFLIYFQGNSAPDKSGLPSDRFSAERTGGSVSTLTIQRTQQEDSAVYLCATGVFDPSRSTIYFGEGSWLTVV.

This sequence joins TRBV24-1 and TRBJ2-5, with 10 nucleotides matching TRBD2. Looked up from germline, CDR1 is KGHDR and CDR2 is SFDVKD. The V and J ends lost 2 bases and 5 bases, in that order; junction bases with no gene match: 13. The CDR3 loop spans 18 amino acids. The CDR3 loop reads CATSDSSLGAGGMETQYF. The CDR3 nucleotides are TGTGCCACCAGTGATTCGTCCTTGGGAGCGGGAGGGATGGAGACCCAGTACTTC.

V is TRBV10-3 and J is TRBJ2-5; D possibly corresponds to TRBD1 (6 bases). CDR1 and CDR2 (germline): ENHRY, SYGVKD. This CDR3 is built from 16 residues. The V end lost 3 bases, the J end lost 2 bases, and 16 bases lay between the germline ends. The CDR3 DNA follows: TGTGCCATCAGTGAAGGGTCAGGGGTTCCTCAAGAGACCCAGTACTTC. Translated, it gives CAISEGSGVPQETQYF.

CDR3 nucleotides: TGTGCCAGTAGTGGCGCCGGGACAGGGTATCCCGGGGAGCTGTTTTTT. Amino acid sequence: CASSGAGTGYPGELFF. The V and J genes are TRBV19 and TRBJ2-2, with 9 bases lining up with TRBD1. V lost 5 bases to trimming and J lost 6 bases; unmatched junction nucleotides: 10. This CDR3 contains 16 residues. From germline, CDR1 is LNHDA and CDR2 SQIVND (reference sequence).

The CDR3 spells CASSPRVDYGYTF. CDR3 sequence (DNA): TGTGCCAGCAGCCCCAGGGTCGACTATGGCTACACCTTC. The chain joins TRBV6-5 to TRBJ1-2; possible D gene TRBD1, 5 bases. V lost 6 bases, J lost 3 bases, and 11 bases lay in between. The CDR3 has 13 residues. The germline V gene has CDR1 MNHEY and CDR2 SVGAGI.

V and J are TRBV18 and TRBJ2-2; D is uncertain. Trimming took 0 bases from V and 6 from J, leaving 8 bases between them. This CDR3 contains 14 residues. The V gene's germline CDR1 is KGHSH and CDR2 LQKENI. The CDR3 DNA reads as TGTGCCAGCTCACCACCTTCCATATCCGGGGAGCTGTTTTTT. Its protein product is CASSPPSISGELFF.

The gene calls are TRBV19 and TRBJ2-3; 8 nucleotides agree with TRBD2. This CDR3 is 16 amino acids long. J was trimmed by 3 bases and V by 8 bases; bases with no gene match: 13. CDR1 is LNHDA, CDR2 SQIVND, per germline (reference sequence). In DNA form, the CDR3 reads TGTGCCAGTGTTGGGATTCGGGAGGGCACGACAGATACGCAGTATTTT. It translates to CASVGIREGTTDTQYF.

This clone has only a few counts. The rearrangement uses TRBV5-6 and TRBJ2-7; TRBD2 matches at 9 bases. V lost 2 bases and J lost 12; bases outside the gene matches: 9. Germline assignment: CDR1 SGHDT and CDR2 YYEEEE. The CDR3 has 13 residues. This CDR3 reads CASSFALAGTRYV. CDR3 in DNA: TGTGCCAGCAGCTTCGCGCTAGCGGGAACGAGGTACGTC.

The rearrangement joins TRBV6-4 to TRBJ2-1, with 10 bases identical to TRBD2. The CDR3 extends over 16 amino acids. The trim removed 5 bases at V and 2 bases at J, leaving 6 bases unmatched. The germline V gene has CDR1 MRHNA and CDR2 SNTAGT. This CDR3 reads CASSYSGGTPYNEQFF. DNA for the CDR3: TGTGCCAGCAGTTATAGCGGGGGGACCCCCTACAATGAGCAGTTCTTC.

This clone was detected only once. This chain joins TRBV5-8 and TRBJ1-5; D is unresolved. The CDR3 has 17 amino acids. The ends were cut back, 0 bases at V and 0 bases at J, with 13 bases in the middle. CDR1 and CDR2 (germline): SGHTS, YDEGEE. The CDR3 here is CASSLGVAAYSNQPQHF. The DNA of the CDR3 is TGTGCCAGCAGCTTGGGAGTAGCCGCTTATAGCAATCAGCCCCAGCATTTT.

This chain uses TRBV5-8 with TRBJ1-4; 7 nucleotides agree with TRBD1. The CDR3 has 13 amino acids. The trim removed 7 bases at V and 3 bases at J, leaving 3 bases unmatched. CDR1 is SGHTS and CDR2 is YDEGEE in the germline V gene. DNA of the CDR3: TGTGCCAGCGACAGGGCGCCTAATGAAAAACTGTTTTTT. It is translated as CASDRAPNEKLFF.